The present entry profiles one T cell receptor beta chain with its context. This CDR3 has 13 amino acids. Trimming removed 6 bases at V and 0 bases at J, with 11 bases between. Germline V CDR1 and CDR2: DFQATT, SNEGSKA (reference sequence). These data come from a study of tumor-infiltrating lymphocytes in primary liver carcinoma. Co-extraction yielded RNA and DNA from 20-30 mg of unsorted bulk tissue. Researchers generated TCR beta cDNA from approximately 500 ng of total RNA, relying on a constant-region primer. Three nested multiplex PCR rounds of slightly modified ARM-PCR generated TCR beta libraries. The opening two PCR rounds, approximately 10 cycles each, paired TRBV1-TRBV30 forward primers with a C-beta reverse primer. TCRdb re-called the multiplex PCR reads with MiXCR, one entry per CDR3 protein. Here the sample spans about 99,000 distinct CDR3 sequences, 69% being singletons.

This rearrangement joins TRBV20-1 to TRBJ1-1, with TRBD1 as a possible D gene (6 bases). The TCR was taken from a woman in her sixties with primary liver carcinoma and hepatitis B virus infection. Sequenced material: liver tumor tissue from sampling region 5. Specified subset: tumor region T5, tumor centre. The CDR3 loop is CSARTVMNTEAFF. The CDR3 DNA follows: TGCAGTGCCAGGACAGTCATGAACACTGAAGCTTTCTTT.